The clone carrying this TCR beta chain qualifies as medium-sized. Assay used: immunoSEQ multiplex PCR; TCRdb lists only in-frame clones, some missing. The sample has about 10,000 clones, around three quarters seen once. Germline loops: CDR1 SEHNR, CDR2 FQNEAQ (reference sequence). The CDR3 runs to 13 residues. Trimming shortened V by 1 base and J by 2 bases, and 6 bases separated the two germline ends. The record originates from a study of sequential checkpoint blockade in melanoma. This sample's treatment: randomized to nivolumab then ipilimumab (arm A) or the reverse (arm B). Patients had received no earlier DNA-damaging chemotherapy.

The starting material was CD8+ T cells sorted from blood (inferred from file names), obtained from a patient given nivolumab and ipilimumab in sequence. The receptor was derived from a human donor with melanoma. This chain links TRBV7-9 with TRBJ2-7; no firm D call. The CDR3 DNA sequence: TGTGCCAGCAGCTTAGACGCGACCTACGAGCAGTACTTC. The encoded protein is CASSLDATYEQYF.